Listed below are T cell receptor beta chains from one sample, sequenced in a study of Ad26.COV2.S vaccination and SARS-CoV-2 variants. Profiled with immunoSEQ multiplex PCR; TCRdb holds only in-frame clones, not every one. The sample contains about 400,000 clones, 92% of which appear only once. The sequenced sample was peripheral blood, obtained in a trial of Ad26.COV2.S vaccine versus placebo. The receptors were sampled from a person aged 18-65 years who received the Ad26.COV2.S COVID-19 vaccine or a placebo. Both conserved end residues are part of each CDR3. The D gene is left open where the match is weak. The size entry is marked missing in some rows and otherwise reads once, few, many or a size class.

j_gene	len	d_gene	abundance	v_gene	CDR3nt	CDR3aa
TRBJ1-3	16	.	once	TRBV4-1	TGCGCCAGCAGCCCCTTGACCGGGGGAACTGGAAACACCATATATTTT	CASSPLTGGTGNTIYF
TRBJ2-2	11	.	.	TRBV28	TGTGCCAGCAGTTTGAACGGGGAGCTGTTTTTT	CASSLNGELFF
TRBJ2-5	11	.	.	TRBV9	TGTGCCAGCAGCGCTGGGGAGACCCAGTACTTC	CASSAGETQYF
TRBJ2-7	14	.	.	TRBV5-1	TGCGCCAGCAGCTTGGGGCTGCGCCCCGGCGAGCAGTACTTC	CASSLGLRPGEQYF
TRBJ1-5	15	.	few	TRBV6-2/TRBV6-3	TGTGCCAGCAGTTACGGGGGGCCCATCAATCAGCCCCAGCATTTT	CASSYGGPINQPQHF
TRBJ2-5	15	TRBD2	.	TRBV15	TGTGCCACCAGCAGAGGGGGCGGGGGGAAAGAGACCCAGTACTTC	CATSRGGGGKETQYF
TRBJ1-1	15	.	.	TRBV6-2/TRBV6-3	TGTGCCAGCAGTTACTCACGTAGAATGAACACTGAAGCTTTCTTT	CASSYSRRMNTEAFF
TRBJ1-5	13	.	.	TRBV7-8	TGTGCCAGCAGCGAAACCGCTATGGAGCCCCAGCATTTT	CASSETAMEPQHF
TRBJ1-1	13	.	.	TRBV6-2/TRBV6-3	TGTGCCAGCAGTTTCACCCGACACACTGAAGCTTTCTTT	CASSFTRHTEAFF
TRBJ1-2	13	.	.	TRBV15	TGTGCCACCAGCAGAGCACAGGGATGGGGCTACACCTTC	CATSRAQGWGYTF
TRBJ1-3	16	.	.	TRBV11-2	TGTGCCAGCAGCTCGTACCCCGGGACGCCTGGAAACACCATATATTTT	CASSSYPGTPGNTIYF
TRBJ2-1	13	.	.	TRBV11-3	TGTGCCAGCAGCTTGTGGGGGGACAATGAGCAGTTCTTC	CASSLWGDNEQFF
TRBJ2-2	16	.	once	TRBV23-1	TGCGCCATCTTGGGACGGCTTAATAGGTTCACCGGGGAGCTGTTTTTT	CAILGRLNRFTGELFF
TRBJ1-5	19	TRBD1	.	TRBV6-1	TGTGCCAGCAGTGAAACAGTCGGACTCAGACAGGGCCACAATCAGCCCCAGCATTTT	CASSETVGLRQGHNQPQHF
TRBJ2-7	14	.	once	TRBV11-2	TGTGCCAGCAGCTTAACAGGGACCGAATACGAGCAGTACTTC	CASSLTGTEYEQYF
TRBJ2-7	12	TRBD1	.	TRBV19	TGTGCCAGTAGTCAGACAGGGTCCGAGCAGTACTTC	CASSQTGSEQYF
TRBJ2-2	14	.	.	TRBV11-3	TGTGCCAGCAGCTTAGGCTTCGGGTCCGGGGAGCTGTTTTTT	CASSLGFGSGELFF
TRBJ2-5	16	TRBD1	.	TRBV3-1/TRBV3-2	TGTGCCAGCAGGCCCCGACCGGGACAGGGGGCAAAGACCCAGTACTTC	CASRPRPGQGAKTQYF
TRBJ2-3	14	TRBD1	.	TRBV5-1	TGCGCCAGCAGCCTGGGACAGGGTCTCGATACGCAGTATTTT	CASSLGQGLDTQYF
TRBJ1-1	12	.	.	TRBV5-5	TGTGCCAGCAGCTTGAATAGTCCGGAAGCTTTCTTT	CASSLNSPEAFF
TRBJ2-5	15	TRBD1	.	TRBV28	TGTGCCAGCAGTTCACCGGGACAGGGGAGGGAGACCCAGTACTTC	CASSSPGQGRETQYF
TRBJ1-6	13	.	few	TRBV4-1	TGCGCCAGCAGAGCCCTACCCAGTTCACCCCTCCACTTT	CASRALPSSPLHF
TRBJ2-2	15	TRBD1	.	TRBV19	TGTGCCAGTAGTGGTGGACAGGGGAACACCGGGGAGCTGTTTTTT	CASSGGQGNTGELFF
TRBJ2-1	13	.	.	TRBV4-1	TGCGCCAGCAGCCCGGCGGGGAACAATGAGCAGTTCTTC	CASSPAGNNEQFF
TRBJ2-7	13	.	.	TRBV19	TGTGCCAGTAGTATGGGACGGTCTTACGAGCAGTACTTC	CASSMGRSYEQYF
TRBJ1-1	15	TRBD1	.	TRBV28	TGTGCCAGCAGCTCCCTGGACAGGATTATGACTGAAGCTTTCTTT	CASSSLDRIMTEAFF
TRBJ2-5	13	.	.	TRBV7-2	TGTGCCAGCAGCTTAGACAGGCAAGAGACCCAGTACTTC	CASSLDRQETQYF